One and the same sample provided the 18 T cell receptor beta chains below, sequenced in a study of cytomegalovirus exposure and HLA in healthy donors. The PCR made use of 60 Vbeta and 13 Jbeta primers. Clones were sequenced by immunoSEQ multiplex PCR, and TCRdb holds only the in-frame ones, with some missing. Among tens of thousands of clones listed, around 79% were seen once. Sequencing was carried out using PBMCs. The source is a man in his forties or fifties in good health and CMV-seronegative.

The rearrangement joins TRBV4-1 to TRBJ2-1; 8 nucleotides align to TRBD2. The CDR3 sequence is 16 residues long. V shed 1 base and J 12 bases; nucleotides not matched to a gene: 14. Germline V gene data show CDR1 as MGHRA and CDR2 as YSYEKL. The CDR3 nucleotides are TGCGCCAGCAGCCAAGGCCCCTGGGCACAGCGGGAGCCGCAGTTCTTC. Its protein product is CASSQGPWAQREPQFF.

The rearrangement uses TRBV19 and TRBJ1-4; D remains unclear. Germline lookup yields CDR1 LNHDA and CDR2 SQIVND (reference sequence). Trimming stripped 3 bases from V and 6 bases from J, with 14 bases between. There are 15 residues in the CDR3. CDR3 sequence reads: CASSIRSVIDEKLFF. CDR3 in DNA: TGTGCCAGTAGTATTAGAAGTGTAATTGATGAAAAACTGTTTTTT.

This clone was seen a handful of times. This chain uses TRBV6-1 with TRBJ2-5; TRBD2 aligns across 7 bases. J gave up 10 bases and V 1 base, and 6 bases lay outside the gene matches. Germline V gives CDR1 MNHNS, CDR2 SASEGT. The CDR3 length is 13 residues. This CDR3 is CASSEVPREGQYF. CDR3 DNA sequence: TGTGCCAGCAGTGAAGTTCCCAGGGAGGGCCAGTACTTC.

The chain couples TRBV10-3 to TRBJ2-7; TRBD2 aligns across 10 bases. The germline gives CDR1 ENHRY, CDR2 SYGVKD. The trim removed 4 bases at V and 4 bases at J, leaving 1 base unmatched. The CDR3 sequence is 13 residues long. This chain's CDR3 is CAISGSGRYEQYF. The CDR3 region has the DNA TGTGCCATCAGTGGTAGCGGGAGGTACGAGCAGTACTTC.

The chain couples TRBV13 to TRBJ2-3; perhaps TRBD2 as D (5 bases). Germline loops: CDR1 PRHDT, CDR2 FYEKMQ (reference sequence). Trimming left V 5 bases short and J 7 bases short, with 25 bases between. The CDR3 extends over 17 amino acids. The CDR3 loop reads CASSEPDFQPFGNTQYF. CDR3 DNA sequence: TGTGCCAGCAGCGAACCGGACTTCCAACCGTTCGGAAATACGCAGTATTTT.

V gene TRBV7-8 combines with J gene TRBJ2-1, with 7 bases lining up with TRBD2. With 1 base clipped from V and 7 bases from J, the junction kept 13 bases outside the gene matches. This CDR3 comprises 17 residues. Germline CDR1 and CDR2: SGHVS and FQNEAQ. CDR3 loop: CASSLEPYLGEGNEQFF. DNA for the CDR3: TGTGCCAGCAGCTTAGAGCCCTACCTAGGGGAGGGGAATGAGCAGTTCTTC.

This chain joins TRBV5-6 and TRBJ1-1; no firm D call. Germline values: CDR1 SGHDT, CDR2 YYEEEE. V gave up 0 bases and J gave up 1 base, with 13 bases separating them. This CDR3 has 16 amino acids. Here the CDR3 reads CASSLVQVLGNTEAFF. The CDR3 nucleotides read TGTGCCAGCAGCTTGGTTCAGGTCTTGGGGAACACTGAAGCTTTCTTT.

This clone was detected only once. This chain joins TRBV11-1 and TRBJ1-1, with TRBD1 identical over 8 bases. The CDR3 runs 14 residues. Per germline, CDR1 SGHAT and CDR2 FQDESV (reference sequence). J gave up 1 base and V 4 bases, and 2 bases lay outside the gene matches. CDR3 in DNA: TGTGCCAGCAGCTCCGGGACAGGGAACACTGAAGCTTTCTTT. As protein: CASSSGTGNTEAFF.

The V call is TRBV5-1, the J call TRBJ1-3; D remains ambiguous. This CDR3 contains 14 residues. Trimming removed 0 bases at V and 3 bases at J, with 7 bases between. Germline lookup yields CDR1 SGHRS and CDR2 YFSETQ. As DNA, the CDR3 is TGCGCCAGCAGCTTGGGTTTCCTTGGAAACACCATATATTTT. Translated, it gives CASSLGFLGNTIYF.

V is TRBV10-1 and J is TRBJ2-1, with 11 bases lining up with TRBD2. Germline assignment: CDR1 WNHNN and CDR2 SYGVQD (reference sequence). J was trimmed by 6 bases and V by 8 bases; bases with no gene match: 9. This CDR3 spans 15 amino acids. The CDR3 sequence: CASGKTSGTSNEQFF. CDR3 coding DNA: TGCGCCAGCGGAAAGACTAGCGGGACGTCCAATGAGCAGTTCTTC.

This CDR3 is CASSTLGQMNTEAFF. CDR3 bases: TGTGCCAGTAGTACACTCGGACAGATGAACACTGAAGCTTTCTTT. The rearrangement joins TRBV19 to TRBJ1-1, with D maybe TRBD1 (6 bases). Germline CDR1 reads LNHDA; CDR2 reads SQIVND (reference sequence). The length of the CDR3 is 15 residues. V was shortened by 4 bases and J by 0 bases, with 12 bases between the two germline ends.

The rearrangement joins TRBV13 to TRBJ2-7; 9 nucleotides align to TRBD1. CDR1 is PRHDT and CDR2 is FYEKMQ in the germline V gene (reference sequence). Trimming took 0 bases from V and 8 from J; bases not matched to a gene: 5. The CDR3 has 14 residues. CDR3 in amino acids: CASSLGGTGPQQYF. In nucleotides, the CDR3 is TGTGCCAGCAGCTTAGGGGGGACAGGGCCGCAGCAGTACTTC.

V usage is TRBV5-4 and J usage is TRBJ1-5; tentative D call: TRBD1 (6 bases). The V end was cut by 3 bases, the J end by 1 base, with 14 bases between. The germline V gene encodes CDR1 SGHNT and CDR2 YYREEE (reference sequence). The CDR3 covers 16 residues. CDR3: CASSSGGLLSNQPQHF. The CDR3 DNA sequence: TGTGCCAGCAGCTCGGGGGGCCTGTTGAGCAATCAGCCCCAGCATTTT.

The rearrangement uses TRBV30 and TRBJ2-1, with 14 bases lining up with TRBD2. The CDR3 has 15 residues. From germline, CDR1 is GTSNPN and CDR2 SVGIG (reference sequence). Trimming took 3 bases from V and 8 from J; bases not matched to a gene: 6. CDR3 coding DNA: TGTGCCTGGAGCCCGGGACTAGCGGGAGCACATGAGCAGTTCTTC. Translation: CAWSPGLAGAHEQFF.

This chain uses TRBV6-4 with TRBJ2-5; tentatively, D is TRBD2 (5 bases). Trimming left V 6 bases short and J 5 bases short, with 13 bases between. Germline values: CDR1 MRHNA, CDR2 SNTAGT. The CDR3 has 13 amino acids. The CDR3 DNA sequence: TGTGCCAGCAGCGTGATATCGGGGGAGACCCAGTACTTC. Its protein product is CASSVISGETQYF.

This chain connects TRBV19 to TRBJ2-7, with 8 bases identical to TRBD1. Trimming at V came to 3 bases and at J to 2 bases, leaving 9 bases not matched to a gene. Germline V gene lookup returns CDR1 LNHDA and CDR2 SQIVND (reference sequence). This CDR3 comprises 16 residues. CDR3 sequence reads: CASSIATGTGPYEQYF. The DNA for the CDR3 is TGTGCCAGTAGTATCGCCACCGGGACAGGACCCTACGAGCAGTACTTC. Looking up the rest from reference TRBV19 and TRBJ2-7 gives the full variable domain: DGGITQSPKYLFRKEGQNVTLSCEQNLNHDAMYWYRQDPGQGLRLIYYSQIVNDFQKGDIAEGYSVSREKKESFPLTVTSAQKNPTAFYLCASSIATGTGPYEQYFGPGTRLTVT.

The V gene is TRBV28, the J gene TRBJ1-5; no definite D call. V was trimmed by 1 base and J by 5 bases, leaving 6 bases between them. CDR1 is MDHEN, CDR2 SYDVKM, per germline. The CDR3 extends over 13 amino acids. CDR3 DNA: TGTGCCAGCAGTTTATCTACGGATCAGCCCCAGCATTTT. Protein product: CASSLSTDQPQHF.

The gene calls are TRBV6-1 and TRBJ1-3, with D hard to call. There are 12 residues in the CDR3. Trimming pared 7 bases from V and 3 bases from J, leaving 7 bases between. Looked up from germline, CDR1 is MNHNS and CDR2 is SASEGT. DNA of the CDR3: TGTGCCAGCACCGGTTTTGGAAACACCATATATTTT. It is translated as CASTGFGNTIYF.